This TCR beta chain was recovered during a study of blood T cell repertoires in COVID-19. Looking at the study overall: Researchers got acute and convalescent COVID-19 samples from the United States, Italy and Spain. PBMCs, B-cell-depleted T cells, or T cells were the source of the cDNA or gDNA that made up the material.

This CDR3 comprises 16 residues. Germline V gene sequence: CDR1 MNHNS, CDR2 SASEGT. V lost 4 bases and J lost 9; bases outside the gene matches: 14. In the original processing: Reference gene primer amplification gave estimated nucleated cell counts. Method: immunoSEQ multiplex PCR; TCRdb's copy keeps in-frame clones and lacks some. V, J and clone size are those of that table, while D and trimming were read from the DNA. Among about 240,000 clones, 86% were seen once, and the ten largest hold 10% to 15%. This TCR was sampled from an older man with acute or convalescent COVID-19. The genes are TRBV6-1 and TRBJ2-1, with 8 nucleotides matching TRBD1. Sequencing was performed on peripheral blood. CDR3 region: CASSGDRGNRWAEQFF. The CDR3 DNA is TGTGCCAGCAGTGGCGACAGGGGAAATCGGTGGGCTGAGCAGTTCTTC.